This T cell receptor (beta chain) comes out of a study of CD8 T cells in ankylosing spondylitis. This clonotype was picked up many times. Its antigen is not identified. Notes on the study in general: It appeared that ankylosing spondylitis blood was characterized by a TCR beta motif of eight highly homologous variants. Within peripheral blood, clones linked to disease were CD8+ and relatively rare.

CDR3 size: 15 residues. Deletions cut 0 bases from V and 1 base from J, with 9 bases between. Germline assignment: CDR1 KGHSH and CDR2 LQKENI. Quantitative 5'-RACE with molecular barcodes produced the TCR beta libraries. One entry per CDR3 protein results from TCRdb running MiXCR on the 5' RACE reads. Altogether about 460,000 distinct CDR3 sequences are present, roughly 5.3% being singletons, with the ten largest covering under 4.5%. This receptor was identified in a male donor with ankylosing spondylitis. The sequencing input was blood, either unsorted or a sorted T cell fraction (not recorded which). V gene TRBV18 combines with J gene TRBJ1-1; perhaps TRBD1 as D (6 bases). The CDR3 reads CASSPPKQGNTEAFF. Written as DNA, the CDR3 is TGTGCCAGCTCACCACCAAAACAGGGGAACACTGAAGCTTTCTTT.